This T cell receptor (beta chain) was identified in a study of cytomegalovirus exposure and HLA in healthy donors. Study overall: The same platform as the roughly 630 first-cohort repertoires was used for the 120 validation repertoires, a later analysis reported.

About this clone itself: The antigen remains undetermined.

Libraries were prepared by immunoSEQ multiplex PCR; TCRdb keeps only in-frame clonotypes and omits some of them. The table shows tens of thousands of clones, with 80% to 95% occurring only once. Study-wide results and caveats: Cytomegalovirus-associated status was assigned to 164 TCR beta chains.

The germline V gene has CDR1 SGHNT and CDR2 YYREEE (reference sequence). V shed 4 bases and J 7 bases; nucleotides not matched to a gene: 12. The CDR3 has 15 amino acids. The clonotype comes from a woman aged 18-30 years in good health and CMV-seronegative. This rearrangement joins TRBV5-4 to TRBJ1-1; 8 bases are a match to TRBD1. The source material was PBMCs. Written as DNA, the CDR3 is TGTGCCAGCAGCCCGGCGGACAGGGCGGCAAATGAAGCTTTCTTT. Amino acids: CASSPADRAANEAFF.